These T cell receptor beta chains were read from a single sample in a study of regulatory T cells in long-lasting Graves disease. TCRdb redid the calling of the multiplex PCR reads with MiXCR, one entry per CDR3 protein. The sample consists of 500,000 or so distinct CDR3 sequences, roughly 17% of them appearing once. The same sample was also studied in work on T cells in Graves' hyperthyroidism and ophthalmopathy.

The specimen was peripheral blood mononuclear cells (PBMCs), collected at new diagnosis, from a patient treated with antithyroid drugs. The receptors shown here come from a man in his forties with Graves disease. CDR3s include the opening cysteine and the closing phenylalanine or tryptophan. A D gene is named only where the DNA matches it firmly. Clone size is stated in some rows and not others, as once, few, many or a class when expanded.

>-|TRBJ2-4|TRBV28|-
TGTGCCAGCAGTTTAATGGGCCTGGGGAACATTCAGTACTTC
CASSLMGLGNIQYF
>TRBD2|TRBJ2-7|TRBV20-1|many
TGCAGTGCTGGCCCTAGCGGCACCTACGAGCAGTACTTC
CSAGPSGTYEQYF
>-|TRBJ2-1|TRBV5-1|few
TGCGCCAGCAGCTTGTACGGAGCCAATGAGCAGTTCTTC
CASSLYGANEQFF
>TRBD1|TRBJ1-2|TRBV4-2|few
TGTGCCAGCAGCCAAGGTGGACAGGCTAACTATGGCTACACCTTC
CASSQGGQANYGYTF
>-|TRBJ2-5|TRBV7-2|many
TGTGCCAGCAGCCCCGAGCGAGAGACCCAGTACTTC
CASSPERETQYF
>-|TRBJ2-7|TRBV5-1|many
TGCGCCAGCAGCTTGGCAGCAGGGCATCAGGACGAGCAGTACTTC
CASSLAAGHQDEQYF
>TRBD1|TRBJ2-3|TRBV24-1|-
TGTGCCACCAGTGATCCGACAGGGGTAAACACAGATACGCAGTATTTT
CATSDPTGVNTDTQYF
>-|TRBJ2-5|TRBV28|many
TGTGCCAGCAGTCGAGAGACCCAGTACTTC
CASSRETQYF
>-|TRBJ2-3|TRBV4-1|many
TGCGCCAGCAGCCAAGATTTTTGGGGACACCCAATCACAGATACGCAGTATTTT
CASSQDFWGHPITDTQYF
>TRBD2|TRBJ2-1|TRBV6-2/TRBV6-3|many
TGTGCCAGCAGTTACACTAGCGGGAGTACGGGCAATGAGCAGTTCTTC
CASSYTSGSTGNEQFF
>TRBD2|TRBJ2-1|TRBV28|many
TGTGCCAGCAGCCGACTAGCGGGACCAAACAATGAGCAGTTCTTC
CASSRLAGPNNEQFF
>-|TRBJ2-7|TRBV12-3/TRBV12-4|many
TGTGCCAGCAGTTTATTGCAGGGGCGCGGCGAGCAGTACTTC
CASSLLQGRGEQYF
>TRBD2|TRBJ2-3|TRBV3-1|-
TGTGCCAGCAGCCAAGATGGACTAGCGGGAGGGTTCACAGATACGCAGTATTTT
CASSQDGLAGGFTDTQYF
>-|TRBJ1-1|TRBV29-1|-
TGCAGCGCAGTATTTCATACGGGGTCGGACACTGAAGCTTTCTTT
CSAVFHTGSDTEAFF
>TRBD2|TRBJ2-6|TRBV10-3|few
TGTGCCAGAAGCGGGAACTCTGGGGCCAACGTCCTGACTTTC
CARSGNSGANVLTF
>TRBD2|TRBJ2-7|TRBV5-4|few
TGTGCCAGCAGCTTGGAGGCTAGCGGAGGCTACGAGCAGTACTTC
CASSLEASGGYEQYF
>TRBD1|TRBJ1-1|TRBV7-2|-
TGTGCCAGCAGCCAAGGACAGGGGGCGATTGAAGCTTTCTTT
CASSQGQGAIEAFF
>TRBD1|TRBJ2-7|TRBV7-9|many
TGTGCCAGCAGCTTAGGGCTGGGACAGCCCTACGAGCAGTACTTC
CASSLGLGQPYEQYF
>-|TRBJ1-3|TRBV9|once
TGTGCCAGCAGCCCAGACTGGAGGGGGGCGACGAGCTCCGGAAGCACCATATATTTT
CASSPDWRGATSSGSTIYF
>TRBD1|TRBJ1-1|TRBV19|few
TGTGCCAGTACATATGGAGGGACAGGTAACACTGAAGCTTTCTTT
CASTYGGTGNTEAFF
>-|TRBJ1-3|TRBV4-2|few
TGTGCCAGCAGCCAAGCTGACAGAAACACCATATATTTT
CASSQADRNTIYF
>-|TRBJ2-7|TRBV29-1|few
TGCAGCGTTGATGGCCTAGTGGGTGTCTACGAGCAGTACTTC
CSVDGLVGVYEQYF
>TRBD2|TRBJ2-1|TRBV9|-
TGTGCCAGCAGCTCCGGGACTAGACCTAATGAGCAGTTCTTC
CASSSGTRPNEQFF
>-|TRBJ2-5|TRBV20-1|few
TGCAGTGCGGGGAGAGGGACCCAGTACTTC
CSAGRGTQYF
>TRBD1|TRBJ1-4|TRBV7-9|few
TGTGCCAGCAGCTTAGCGTCAGGGGGCGGAAAACTGTTTTTT
CASSLASGGGKLFF
>TRBD1|TRBJ1-1|TRBV2|-
TGTGCCAGCAGTGAGTACAGGGGCACTGAAGCTTTCTTT
CASSEYRGTEAFF
>-|TRBJ2-1|TRBV29-1|-
TGCAGCGTTGAAGTAGGGCGGTCCTTCGTGGGGAATGAGCAGTTCTTC
CSVEVGRSFVGNEQFF
>-|TRBJ2-4|TRBV7-2|many
TGTGCCAGCAGCTTTGGGGGTTCAGACATTCAGTACTTC
CASSFGGSDIQYF
>-|TRBJ1-1|TRBV29-1|-
TGCAGCACCCCGGGACAACAGAACACTGAAGCTTTCTTT
CSTPGQQNTEAFF
>-|TRBJ2-5|TRBV6-2/TRBV6-3|many
TGTGCCAGCAGTTACTTCGGGCAGAGGTGGGAGACCCAGTACTTC
CASSYFGQRWETQYF
>-|TRBJ2-1|TRBV27|many
TGTGCCAGCAGTTCCGGTGAGGAGCAGTTCTTC
CASSSGEEQFF
>-|TRBJ2-2|TRBV19|-
TGTGCCAGTACTTCCTTGGGACTCACCGGGGAGCTGTTTTTT
CASTSLGLTGELFF
>-|TRBJ1-4|TRBV7-2|-
TGTGCCAGCACCCACAAGATCGAGGATTATCACGAAAAACTGTTTTTT
CASTHKIEDYHEKLFF
>-|TRBJ2-7|TRBV5-1|-
TGCGCCAGCAGCGGGGTCGGGATAACCTACGAGCAGTACTTC
CASSGVGITYEQYF
>TRBD1|TRBJ1-1|TRBV29-1|many
TGCAGCGTGAGGAAACAGGGGTCCGCGAACACTGAAGCTTTCTTT
CSVRKQGSANTEAFF
>TRBD1|TRBJ1-2|TRBV7-2|few
TGTGCCAGCAGCTTACGGACAGGGACGAGAGGGGAGGCTGGCTACACCTTC
CASSLRTGTRGEAGYTF
>TRBD2|TRBJ2-3|TRBV9|many
TGTGCCAGCAGCCCCCAGGGACTAACAGATACGCAGTATTTT
CASSPQGLTDTQYF
>-|TRBJ2-6|TRBV28|many
TGTGCCAGCAGACAGGGTTCCGGGGCCAACGTCCTGACTTTC
CASRQGSGANVLTF
>TRBD1|TRBJ1-5|TRBV12-3/TRBV12-4|many
TGTGCCAGCAGCCCGAAGACAGGGGGCGACGATCAGCCCCAGCATTTT
CASSPKTGGDDQPQHF
>-|TRBJ1-1|TRBV12-5|few
TGTGCTAGTGGTTTTACCGACGGTTCGGAAGCTTTCTTT
CASGFTDGSEAFF
>-|TRBJ1-5|TRBV24-1|many
TGTGCCACCAGTGGAAAGGGACTACTCAGCAATCAGCCCCAGCATTTT
CATSGKGLLSNQPQHF
>-|TRBJ2-7|TRBV30|many
TGTGCCTGGAGTGTGGGCAGGGGCTACGAGCAGTACTTC
CAWSVGRGYEQYF
>TRBD1|TRBJ2-3|TRBV9|many
TGTGCCAGCAGTTACACAGGGGTAAGCGCAGATACGCAGTATTTT
CASSYTGVSADTQYF
>-|TRBJ2-3|TRBV5-1|many
TGCGCCAGCAGTTGGGAGAGGGCAGATACGCAGTATTTT
CASSWERADTQYF
>TRBD1|TRBJ2-3|TRBV30|many
TGTGCCTGGAGTGTACGGACAGGGGCCCCCTGGGATACGCAGTATTTT
CAWSVRTGAPWDTQYF
>-|TRBJ2-3|TRBV6-1|-
TGTGCCAGCAGCTCCCCCGCGGCTTATACGCAGTATTTT
CASSSPAAYTQYF